The rows below give T cell receptor beta chains drawn from one sample of a study of PD-1 blockade in classical Hodgkin lymphoma. Method: immunoSEQ multiplex PCR; TCRdb's copy keeps in-frame clones and lacks some. The sample contains 30,000 to 35,000 clones, 90% of which appear only once. The source was CD4+ T cells from blood, collected at baseline. These receptors came from a human donor with classical Hodgkin lymphoma. CDR3s include the opening cysteine and the closing phenylalanine or tryptophan. The D gene is left open where the match is weak.

v_gene: TRBV5-1; len: 13; d_gene: TRBD1; j_gene: TRBJ2-3; CDR3aa: CASSVQGADTQYF
v_gene: TRBV5-1; len: 15; d_gene: .; j_gene: TRBJ1-2; CDR3aa: CASSLGHPGNYGYTF
v_gene: TRBV30; len: 12; d_gene: .; j_gene: TRBJ1-4; CDR3aa: CAWKGVGEKLFF
v_gene: TRBV28; len: 15; d_gene: .; j_gene: TRBJ2-7; CDR3aa: CASSSNQAGGDEQYF
v_gene: TRBV15; len: 13; d_gene: .; j_gene: TRBJ2-5; CDR3aa: CATSRAGQETQYF
v_gene: TRBV12-5; len: 17; d_gene: TRBD2; j_gene: TRBJ2-7; CDR3aa: CASAPRLAGSMAYEQYF
v_gene: TRBV23-1; len: 18; d_gene: .; j_gene: TRBJ2-1; CDR3aa: CAPLTGQAGSLGYNEQFF
v_gene: TRBV4-1; len: 12; d_gene: .; j_gene: TRBJ2-7; CDR3aa: CASSNSYYEQYF
v_gene: TRBV19; len: 17; d_gene: .; j_gene: TRBJ2-7; CDR3aa: CASSISGRFIGSYEQYF
v_gene: TRBV29-1; len: 15; d_gene: .; j_gene: TRBJ2-2; CDR3aa: CSVEVALANTGELFF
v_gene: TRBV6-6; len: 14; d_gene: .; j_gene: TRBJ1-1; CDR3aa: CASSYSGLNTEAFF
v_gene: TRBV25-1; len: 14; d_gene: .; j_gene: TRBJ1-1; CDR3aa: CASSTGHRNTEAFF
v_gene: TRBV4-2; len: 15; d_gene: TRBD1; j_gene: TRBJ1-4; CDR3aa: CASSQPDRGNEKLFF
v_gene: TRBV11-3; len: 13; d_gene: .; j_gene: TRBJ1-1; CDR3aa: CASSLTGNTEAFF
v_gene: TRBV30; len: 13; d_gene: .; j_gene: TRBJ2-7; CDR3aa: CAWKVRRAYEQYF